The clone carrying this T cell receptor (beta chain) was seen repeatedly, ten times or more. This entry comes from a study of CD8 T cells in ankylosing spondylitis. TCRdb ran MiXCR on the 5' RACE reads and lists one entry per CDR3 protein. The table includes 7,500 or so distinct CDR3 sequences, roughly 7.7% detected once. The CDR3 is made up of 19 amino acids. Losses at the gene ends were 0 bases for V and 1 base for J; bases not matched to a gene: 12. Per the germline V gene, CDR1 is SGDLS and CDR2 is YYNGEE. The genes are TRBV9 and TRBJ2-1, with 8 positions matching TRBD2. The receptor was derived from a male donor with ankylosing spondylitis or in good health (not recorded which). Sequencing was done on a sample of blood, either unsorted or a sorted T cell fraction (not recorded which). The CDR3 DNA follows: TGTGCCAGCAGCGTAGAGGGGGATGGAGCGGGGGCATCCTACAATGAGCAGTTCTTC. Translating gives CASSVEGDGAGASYNEQFF.